This is a list of T cell receptor beta chains from one sample in a study of shared clonotypes between healthy human individuals. The table came from immunoSEQ multiplex PCR; TCRdb's copy has only in-frame clones and leaves some out. The data show about 1.5 million clones, over 95% seen once. Sequenced input: naive CD4+ T cells sorted from blood. Every receptor here comes from a man between 25 and 39 years old in good health. Each CDR3 is given with its conserved first and last residue. Fields, in order: V gene, clone size, D gene, J gene, CDR3 DNA, CDR3 protein. A D gene is named only where the DNA matches it firmly. The size field is filled for only some rows; it gives once, few, many or a size class.

TRBV4-1	.	TRBD2	TRBJ2-7	TGCGCCAGCAGCCAGGGACTAGCGGGAACTTACGAGCAGTACTTC	CASSQGLAGTYEQYF
TRBV9	.	TRBD2	TRBJ2-1	TGTGCCAGCAGCGTAGGGAGCGGGAGCTACAATGAGCAGTTCTTC	CASSVGSGSYNEQFF
TRBV18	once	.	TRBJ1-3	TGTGCCAGCTCACCACTGTCAGGGACTGGAAACACCATATATTTT	CASSPLSGTGNTIYF
TRBV4-3	.	.	TRBJ1-3	TGCGCCAGCAGCTCTGGACCATACTCTGGAAACACCATATATTTT	CASSSGPYSGNTIYF
TRBV25-1	once	.	TRBJ2-5	TGTGCCAGCAGTGAAAACCCCCAAGAGACCCAGTACTTC	CASSENPQETQYF
TRBV27	.	TRBD1	TRBJ1-1	TGTGCCAGCAGTTTCCGACAGGGAGGGTCCACTGAAGCTTTCTTT	CASSFRQGGSTEAFF
TRBV6-6	.	.	TRBJ2-7	TGTGCCAGCAGTTGGCGGGGCTGGAGGGCCATCGACGAGCAGTACTTC	CASSWRGWRAIDEQYF
TRBV7-2	.	TRBD2	TRBJ2-3	TGTGCCAGCAGCTCCGTCCTACTCGGGACTAGTGTCGGCACAGATACGCAGTATTTT	CASSSVLLGTSVGTDTQYF
TRBV29-1	.	.	TRBJ2-2	TGCAGCGTTGGGAAGGGCGTGGGTGACACCGGGGAGCTGTTTTTT	CSVGKGVGDTGELFF
TRBV19	.	.	TRBJ1-3	TGTGCCAGCGGTCCCCTCGGGGCAGGAAACACCATATATTTT	CASGPLGAGNTIYF
TRBV28	.	.	TRBJ2-3	TGTGCCAGCGGGTGGGGGATGGCAGATACGCAGTATTTT	CASGWGMADTQYF
TRBV5-8	.	.	TRBJ2-7	TGTGCCAGCAGCTTGGCCAGAGGGAACGAGCAGTACTTC	CASSLARGNEQYF
TRBV7-9	.	.	TRBJ2-2	TGTGCCAGCAGCTTAGCTGCTAGATTGCAGAGGGAGCTGTTTTTT	CASSLAARLQRELFF
TRBV10-1	.	TRBD1	TRBJ1-4	TGCGCCAGCAGTGACGGAGGGGGCGCCGAAAAACTGTTTTTT	CASSDGGGAEKLFF
TRBV6-5	.	.	TRBJ2-5	TGTGCCAGCACGCGGAGCATCCAAGAGACCCAGTACTTC	CASTRSIQETQYF
TRBV19	.	.	TRBJ1-1	TGTGCCAGTACCCCGGGGGGAGAAGCTTTCTTT	CASTPGGEAFF